The clone carrying this TCR beta chain turned up a few times. Its antigen remains unknown. Sample treatment: roughly 19 received Ad26.COV2.S at low or high dose, single or two shots; 5 received placebo; per-sample allocation not given. It was on day 63 after the first vaccine or placebo injection that samples were taken. Here immunoSEQ multiplex PCR was the method, and the copy in TCRdb shows in-frame clones only, minus some. The table includes about 480,000 clones, roughly 89% detected once. This entry belongs to a study of Ad26.COV2.S vaccination and SARS-CoV-2 variants. Germline CDR1 is MDHEN and CDR2 is SYDVKM. The ends lost 3 bases at V and 8 bases at J; junction bases unmatched: 10. The CDR3 is 17 residues long. Study findings and constraints: The placebo group had lower spike-specific TCR breadth than the vaccine recipients did. There was a possibility that the TCR breadth and depth analyses underestimated total T cell responses.

This clonotype was obtained from a person aged 18-60 years who received the Ad26.COV2.S COVID-19 vaccine or a placebo. Sequences were derived from peripheral blood, sampled in a trial of Ad26.COV2.S vaccine versus placebo. The chain recombines TRBV28 with TRBJ1-4, with 12 bases that match TRBD1. The CDR3 bases are TGTGCCAGCAGTTTTTCGGGACAGGGGGCTTTAGGGGAAAAACTGTTTTTT. It translates to CASSFSGQGALGEKLFF.